The following is a T cell receptor (beta chain) sequence with its context. Its antigen is unidentified. TCRdb fed the 5' RACE reads into MiXCR, producing one record per CDR3 protein. The data show 450,000 to 650,000 distinct CDR3 sequences, over 12% seen once. These data come from a study of identical twins. Study findings and constraints: Weaker excess twin sharing was observed in beta out-of-frame sequences. Compared with unrelated sharing, twin-shared out-of-frame alpha sequences had more low-probability sequences.

The V gene end was trimmed by 4 bases and the J gene end by 3 bases; junction bases not matched to a gene: 14. Germline V lookup: CDR1 SGHAT, CDR2 FQNNGV. CDR3 length equals 19 residues. The same specimen was also included in a second study, on yellow fever vaccine responses in identical twins.

This chain uses TRBV11-2 with TRBJ2-6, with 8 bases that match TRBD1. The TCR originated in a woman aged 18-29 years in good health. The specimen was CD4+ T cells sorted from blood. Here the CDR3 DNA reads TGTGCCAGCAGCTCCGTCAGGACAGGGAGAGTTTATGGGGCCAACGTCCTGACTTTC. This codes for CASSSVRTGRVYGANVLTF. Based on the CDR3 plus reference TRBV11-2 and TRBJ2-6, the full variable domain is EAGVAQSPRYKIIEKRQSVAFWCNPISGHATLYWYQQILGQGPKLLIQFQNNGVVDDSQLPKDRFSAERLKGVDSTLKIQPAKLEDSAVYLCASSSVRTGRVYGANVLTFGAGSRLTVL.